This TCR beta chain was documented in a study of cytomegalovirus exposure and HLA in healthy donors. Study-level findings and limits: The authors reported that TCR beta sequences could predict HLA-A and HLA-B alleles. These predictions were accurate for most subjects in the first cohort.

Germline CDR1 is SGDLS and CDR2 is YYNGEE. This CDR3 has 15 residues. About this clone itself: The antigen is undetermined.

PCR primers comprised 60 Vbeta and 13 Jbeta primers. Clones were read by immunoSEQ multiplex PCR, and TCRdb kept only the in-frame ones, dropping some. The table for this sample gives 80,000 to 100,000 clones. The origin of this receptor is a woman aged 25 to 45 in good health and CMV-seronegative. The sequenced material came from PBMCs. The chain joins TRBV9 to TRBJ2-5; 10 positions agree with TRBD1. The J call is in doubt because the DNA end fits TRBJ2-7 better. The CDR3 region has the DNA TGTGCCAGCAGCCCCAGCCGGGACAGGGGTTACGAGCAGTACTTC. Its protein is CASSPSRDRGYEQYF.